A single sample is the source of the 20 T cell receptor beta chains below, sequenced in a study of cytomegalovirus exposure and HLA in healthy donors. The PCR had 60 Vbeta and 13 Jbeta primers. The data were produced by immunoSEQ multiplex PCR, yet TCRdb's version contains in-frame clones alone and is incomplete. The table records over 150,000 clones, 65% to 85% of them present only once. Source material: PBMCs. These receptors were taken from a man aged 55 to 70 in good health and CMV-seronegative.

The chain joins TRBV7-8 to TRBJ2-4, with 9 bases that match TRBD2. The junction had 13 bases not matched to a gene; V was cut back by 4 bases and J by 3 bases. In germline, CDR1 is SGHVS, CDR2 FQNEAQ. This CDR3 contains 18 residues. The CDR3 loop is CASSSRGGREAGKNIQYF. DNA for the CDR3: TGTGCCAGCAGCTCAAGGGGCGGGAGGGAGGCTGGCAAAAACATTCAGTACTTC.

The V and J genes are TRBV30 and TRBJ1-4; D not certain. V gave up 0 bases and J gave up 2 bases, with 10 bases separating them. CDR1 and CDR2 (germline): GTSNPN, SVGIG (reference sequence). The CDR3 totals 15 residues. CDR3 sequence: CAWSVKSGTNEKLFF. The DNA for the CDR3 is TGTGCCTGGAGTGTAAAATCCGGGACTAATGAAAAACTGTTTTTT. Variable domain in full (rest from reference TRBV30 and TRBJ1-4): SQTIHQWPATLVQPVGSPLSLECTVEGTSNPNLYWYRQAAGRGLQLLFYSVGIGQISSEVPQNLSASRPQDRQFILSSKKLLLSDSGFYLCAWSVKSGTNEKLFFGSGTQLSVL.

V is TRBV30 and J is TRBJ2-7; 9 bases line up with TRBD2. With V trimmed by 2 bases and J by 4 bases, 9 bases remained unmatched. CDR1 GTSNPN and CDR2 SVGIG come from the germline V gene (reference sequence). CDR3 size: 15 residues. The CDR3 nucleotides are TGTGCCTGGAGTCCAAGCGGGGGGAGGGGTTACGAGCAGTACTTC. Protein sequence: CAWSPSGGRGYEQYF.

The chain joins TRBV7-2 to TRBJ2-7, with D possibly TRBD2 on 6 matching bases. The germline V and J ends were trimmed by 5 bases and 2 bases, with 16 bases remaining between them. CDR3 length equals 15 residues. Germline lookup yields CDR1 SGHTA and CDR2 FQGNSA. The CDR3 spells CASSPFSGGAYEQYF. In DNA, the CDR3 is TGTGCCAGCAGCCCCTTCTCCGGGGGAGCCTACGAGCAGTACTTC. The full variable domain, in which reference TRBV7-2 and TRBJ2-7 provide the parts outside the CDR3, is GAGVSQSPSNKVTEKGKDVELRCDPISGHTALYWYRQSLGQGLEFLIYFQGNSAPDKSGLPSDRFSAERTGGSVSTLTIQRTQQEDSAVYLCASSPFSGGAYEQYFGPGTRLTVT.

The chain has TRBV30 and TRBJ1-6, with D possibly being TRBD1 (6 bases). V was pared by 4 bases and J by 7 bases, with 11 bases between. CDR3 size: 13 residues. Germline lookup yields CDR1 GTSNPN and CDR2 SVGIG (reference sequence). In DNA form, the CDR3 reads TGTGCCTGGATGGCGGACAGCAATTCACCCCTCCACTTT. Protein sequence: CAWMADSNSPLHF.

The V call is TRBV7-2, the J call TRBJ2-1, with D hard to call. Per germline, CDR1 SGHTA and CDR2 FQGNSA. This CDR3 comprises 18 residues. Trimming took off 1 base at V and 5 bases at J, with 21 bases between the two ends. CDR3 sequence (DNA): TGTGCCAGCAGCTTAGTGCGTTCTGGCGGATCCTTGGACAATGAGCAGTTCTTC. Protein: CASSLVRSGGSLDNEQFF.

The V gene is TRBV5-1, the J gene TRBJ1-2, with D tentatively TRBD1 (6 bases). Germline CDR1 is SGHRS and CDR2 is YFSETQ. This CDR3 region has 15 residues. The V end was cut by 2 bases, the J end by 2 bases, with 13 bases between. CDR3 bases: TGCGCCAGCAGCTTAAGCCAGGGGATAAACTATGGCTACACCTTC. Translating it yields CASSLSQGINYGYTF.

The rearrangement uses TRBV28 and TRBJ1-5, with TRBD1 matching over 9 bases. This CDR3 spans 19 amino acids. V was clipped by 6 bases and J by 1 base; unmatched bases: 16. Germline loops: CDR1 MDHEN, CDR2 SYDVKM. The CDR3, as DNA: TGTGCCAGCAGACCCGTTGGGACAGGGAAGTTAGAGAGCAATCAGCCCCAGCATTTT. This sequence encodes CASRPVGTGKLESNQPQHF.

CDR3 bases: TGTGCCCTGCCGGGACTAGGCACAGATACGCAGTATTTT. This encodes CALPGLGTDTQYF. V is TRBV5-4 and J is TRBJ2-3, with 8 positions matching TRBD2. V lost 10 bases and J lost 1; bases outside the gene matches: 5. There are 13 residues in the CDR3. Germline values: CDR1 SGHNT, CDR2 YYREEE (reference sequence). Filled out from reference TRBV5-4 and TRBJ2-3, the complete variable domain reads ETGVTQSPTHLIKTRGQQVTLRCSSQSGHNTVSWYQQALGQGPQFIFQYYREEENGRGNFPPRFSGLQFPNYSSELNVNALELDDSALYLCALPGLGTDTQYFGPGTRLTVL.

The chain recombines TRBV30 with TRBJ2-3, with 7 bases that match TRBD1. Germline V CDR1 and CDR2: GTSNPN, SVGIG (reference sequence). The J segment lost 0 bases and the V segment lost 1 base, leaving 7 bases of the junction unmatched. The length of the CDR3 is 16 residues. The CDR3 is CAWSGLGGLSTDTQYF. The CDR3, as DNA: TGTGCCTGGAGTGGCCTAGGGGGCCTTAGCACAGATACGCAGTATTTT.

CDR3 in DNA: TGTGCCAGCACCCCGGCTCGGGGGGTTAATTCACCCCTCCACTTT. Its translation is CASTPARGVNSPLHF. J is TRBJ1-6 and V is TRBV27; TRBD1 might be the D (5 bases). Germline CDR1 reads MNHEY; CDR2 reads SMNVEV (reference sequence). The V gene lost 7 bases and the J gene lost 6 bases, with 16 bases spanning the gap. This CDR3 spans 15 amino acids.

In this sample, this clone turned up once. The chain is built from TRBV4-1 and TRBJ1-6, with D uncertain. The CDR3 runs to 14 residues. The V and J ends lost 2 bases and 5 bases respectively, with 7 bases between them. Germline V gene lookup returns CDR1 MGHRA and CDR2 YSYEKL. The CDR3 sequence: CASSQPIDNSPLHF. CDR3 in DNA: TGCGCCAGCAGCCAACCAATAGATAATTCACCCCTCCACTTT.

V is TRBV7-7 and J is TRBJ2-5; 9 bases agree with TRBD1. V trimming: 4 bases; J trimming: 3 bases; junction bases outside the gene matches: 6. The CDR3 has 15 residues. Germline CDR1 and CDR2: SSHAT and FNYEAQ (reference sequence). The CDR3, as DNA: TGTGCCAGCAGCTCTTTGGGGACAGGGAAAGAGACCCAGTACTTC. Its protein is CASSSLGTGKETQYF.

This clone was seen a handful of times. The CDR3 nucleotides are TGTGCCAGCAGCCCGAACAGGGGGGCTTGGGAGACCCAGTACTTC. Its protein product is CASSPNRGAWETQYF. The genes are TRBV7-9 and TRBJ2-5; TRBD1 aligns across 8 bases. CDR1 is SEHNR and CDR2 is FQNEAQ in the germline V gene (reference sequence). CDR3 length: 15 residues. V lost 5 bases, J lost 5 bases, and 10 bases stayed unmatched.

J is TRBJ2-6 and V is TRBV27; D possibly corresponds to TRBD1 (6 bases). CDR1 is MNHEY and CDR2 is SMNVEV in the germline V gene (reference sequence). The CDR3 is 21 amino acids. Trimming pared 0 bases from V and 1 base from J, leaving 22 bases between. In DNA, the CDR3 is TGTGCCAGCAGTTTATCCCCCAGGGGTCCCCTTTACGGTTCTGGGGCCAACGTCCTGACTTTC. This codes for CASSLSPRGPLYGSGANVLTF.

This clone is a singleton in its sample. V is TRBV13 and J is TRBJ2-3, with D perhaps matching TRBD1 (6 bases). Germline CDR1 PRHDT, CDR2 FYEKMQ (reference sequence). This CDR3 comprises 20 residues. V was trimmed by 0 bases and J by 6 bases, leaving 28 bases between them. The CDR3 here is CASSLGLGTFPDRKSDTQYF. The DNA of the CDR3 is TGTGCCAGCAGCTTAGGCCTCGGTACCTTCCCGGACAGAAAATCCGATACGCAGTATTTT.

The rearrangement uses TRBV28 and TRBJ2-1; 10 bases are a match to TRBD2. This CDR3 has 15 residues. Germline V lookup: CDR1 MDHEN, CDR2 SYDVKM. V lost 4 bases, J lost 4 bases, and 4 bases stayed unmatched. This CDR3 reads CASSSSGSLYNEQFF. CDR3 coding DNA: TGTGCCAGCAGTTCTAGCGGGAGTCTTTACAATGAGCAGTTCTTC.

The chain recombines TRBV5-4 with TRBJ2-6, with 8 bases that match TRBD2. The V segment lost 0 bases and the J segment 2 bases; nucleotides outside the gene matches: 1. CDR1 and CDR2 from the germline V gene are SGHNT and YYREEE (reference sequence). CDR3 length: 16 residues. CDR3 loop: CASSLETSAGANVLTF. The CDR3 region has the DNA TGTGCCAGCAGCTTGGAGACTAGCGCTGGGGCCAACGTCCTGACTTTC.

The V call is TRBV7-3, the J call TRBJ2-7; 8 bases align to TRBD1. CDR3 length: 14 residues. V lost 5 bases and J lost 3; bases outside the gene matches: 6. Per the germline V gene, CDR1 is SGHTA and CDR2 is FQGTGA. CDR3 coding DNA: TGTGCCAGCAGCCTTGGACAGGGAAACTACGAGCAGTACTTC. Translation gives CASSLGQGNYEQYF.

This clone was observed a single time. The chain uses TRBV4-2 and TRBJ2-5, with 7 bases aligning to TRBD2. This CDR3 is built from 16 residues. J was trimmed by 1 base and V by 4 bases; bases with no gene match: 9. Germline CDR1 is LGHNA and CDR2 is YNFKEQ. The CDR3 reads CASSRAVGGSQETQYF. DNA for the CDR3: TGTGCCAGCAGCCGAGCAGTCGGGGGGTCCCAAGAGACCCAGTACTTC.